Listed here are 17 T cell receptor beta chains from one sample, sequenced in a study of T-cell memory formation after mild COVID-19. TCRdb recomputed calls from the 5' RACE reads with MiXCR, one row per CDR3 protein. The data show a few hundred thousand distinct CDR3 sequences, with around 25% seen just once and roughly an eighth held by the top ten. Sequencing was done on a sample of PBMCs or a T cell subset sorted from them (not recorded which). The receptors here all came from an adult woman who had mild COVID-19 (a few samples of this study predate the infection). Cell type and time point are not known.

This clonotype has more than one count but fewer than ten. The CDR3 sequence is CASRLTSSTDTQYF. The CDR3 coding sequence is TGTGCCAGCAGACTGACTAGTTCCACAGATACGCAGTATTTT. The V call is TRBV6-5, the J call TRBJ2-3, with a possible D match to TRBD2 (6 bases). Trimming stripped 6 bases from V and 2 bases from J, with 12 bases between. The length of the CDR3 is 14 residues. Germline V CDR1 and CDR2: MNHEY, SVGAGI.

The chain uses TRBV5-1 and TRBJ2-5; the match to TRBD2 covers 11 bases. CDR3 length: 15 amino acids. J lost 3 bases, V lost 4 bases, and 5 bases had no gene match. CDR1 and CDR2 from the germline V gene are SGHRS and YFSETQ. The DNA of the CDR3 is TGCGCCAGCAGCACCGGGACTAGCGGCGAAGAGACCCAGTACTTC. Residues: CASSTGTSGEETQYF.

The CDR3: CASSYGTRPYNEQFF. The CDR3 DNA sequence: TGTGCCAGCAGTTACGGGACTAGGCCATACAATGAGCAGTTCTTC. The gene calls are TRBV6-5 and TRBJ2-1; 8 positions match TRBD2. Germline V gene lookup returns CDR1 MNHEY and CDR2 SVGAGI. J gave up 4 bases and V 2 bases, and 4 bases lay outside the gene matches. The CDR3 runs 15 residues.

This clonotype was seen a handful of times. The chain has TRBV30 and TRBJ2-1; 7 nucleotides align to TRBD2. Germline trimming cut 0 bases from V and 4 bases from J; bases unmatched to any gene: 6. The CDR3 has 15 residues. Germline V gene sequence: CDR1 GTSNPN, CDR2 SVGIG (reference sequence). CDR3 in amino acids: CAWSVRGVSYNEQFF. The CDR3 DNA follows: TGTGCCTGGAGTGTACGGGGGGTCAGTTACAATGAGCAGTTCTTC. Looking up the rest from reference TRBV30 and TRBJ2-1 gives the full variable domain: SQTIHQWPATLVQPVGSPLSLECTVEGTSNPNLYWYRQAAGRGLQLLFYSVGIGQISSEVPQNLSASRPQDRQFILSSKKLLLSDSGFYLCAWSVRGVSYNEQFFGPGTRLTVL.

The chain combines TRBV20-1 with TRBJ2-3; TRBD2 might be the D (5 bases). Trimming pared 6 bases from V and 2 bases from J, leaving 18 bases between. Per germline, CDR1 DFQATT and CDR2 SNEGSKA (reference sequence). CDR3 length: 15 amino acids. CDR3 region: CSASDGETFTDTQYF. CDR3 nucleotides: TGCAGTGCATCCGATGGGGAGACTTTCACAGATACGCAGTATTTT.

The CDR3 DNA reads as TGTGCCAGCAGTTTTGTGGGGGACACTGAAGCTTTCTTT. This gives the protein CASSFVGDTEAFF. The genes are TRBV12-3 or TRBV12-4 and TRBJ1-1, with D maybe TRBD1 (5 bases). V gave up 3 bases and J gave up 3 bases, with 8 bases separating them. The CDR3 runs to 13 residues.

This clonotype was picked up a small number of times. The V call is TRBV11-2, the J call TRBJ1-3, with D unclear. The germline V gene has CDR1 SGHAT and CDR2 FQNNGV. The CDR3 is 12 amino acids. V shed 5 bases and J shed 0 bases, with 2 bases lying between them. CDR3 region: CASSHSGNTIYF. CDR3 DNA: TGTGCCAGCAGCCACTCTGGAAACACCATATATTTT.

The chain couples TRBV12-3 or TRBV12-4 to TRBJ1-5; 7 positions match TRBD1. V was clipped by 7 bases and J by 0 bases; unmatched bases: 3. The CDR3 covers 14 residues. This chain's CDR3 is CASTDRDSNQPQHF. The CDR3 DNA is TGTGCCAGCACCGACAGGGATAGCAATCAGCCCCAGCATTTT.

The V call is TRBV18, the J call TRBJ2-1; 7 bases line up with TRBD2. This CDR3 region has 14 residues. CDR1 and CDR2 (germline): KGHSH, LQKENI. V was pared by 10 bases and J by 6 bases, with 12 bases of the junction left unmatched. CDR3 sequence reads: CATWAAGDGNEQFF. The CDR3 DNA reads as TGTGCCACCTGGGCGGCGGGAGATGGCAATGAGCAGTTCTTC.

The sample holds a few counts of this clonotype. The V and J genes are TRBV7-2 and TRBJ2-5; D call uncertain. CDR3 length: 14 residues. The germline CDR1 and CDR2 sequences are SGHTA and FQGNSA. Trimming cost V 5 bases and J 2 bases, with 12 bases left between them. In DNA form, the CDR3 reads TGTGCCAGCAGCCGCGGACGGCTTCAAGAGACCCAGTACTTC. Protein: CASSRGRLQETQYF. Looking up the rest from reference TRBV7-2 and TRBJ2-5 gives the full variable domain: GAGVSQSPSNKVTEKGKDVELRCDPISGHTALYWYRQSLGQGLEFLIYFQGNSAPDKSGLPSDRFSAERTGGSVSTLTIQRTQQEDSAVYLCASSRGRLQETQYFGPGTRLLVL.

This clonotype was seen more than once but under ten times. This chain's CDR3 is CSVLPGSGPYGYTF. DNA of the CDR3: TGCAGCGTTCTCCCCGGCAGTGGACCTTATGGCTACACCTTC. The V and J genes are TRBV29-1 and TRBJ1-2, with unresolved D. V dropped 5 bases and J dropped 5 bases, with 18 bases sitting between them. Germline values: CDR1 SQVTM, CDR2 ANQGSEA. The CDR3 loop spans 14 amino acids.

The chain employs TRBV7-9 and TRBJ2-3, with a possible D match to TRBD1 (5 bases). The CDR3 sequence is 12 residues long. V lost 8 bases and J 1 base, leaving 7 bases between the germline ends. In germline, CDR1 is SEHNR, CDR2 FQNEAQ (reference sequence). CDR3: CASGHGTDTQYF. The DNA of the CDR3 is TGTGCCAGCGGACACGGCACAGATACGCAGTATTTT.

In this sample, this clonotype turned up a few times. The CDR3 DNA is TGCAGTGCCGCGGACTGGGAGGCAGGCTACGAGCAGTACTTC. Translation gives CSAADWEAGYEQYF. The chain is built from TRBV20-1 and TRBJ2-7; TRBD2 might be the D (6 bases). V was cut by 6 bases and J by 3 bases, with 18 bases left in between. This CDR3 is 14 amino acids long. CDR1 and CDR2 (germline): DFQATT, SNEGSKA (reference sequence).

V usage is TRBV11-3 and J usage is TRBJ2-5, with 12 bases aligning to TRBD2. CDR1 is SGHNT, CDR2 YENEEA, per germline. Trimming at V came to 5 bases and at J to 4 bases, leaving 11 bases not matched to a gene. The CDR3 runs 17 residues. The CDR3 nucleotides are TGTGCCAGCAGCCCCCGACTAGCGGGAGTGGAGGGAGAGACCCAGTACTTC. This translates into CASSPRLAGVEGETQYF.

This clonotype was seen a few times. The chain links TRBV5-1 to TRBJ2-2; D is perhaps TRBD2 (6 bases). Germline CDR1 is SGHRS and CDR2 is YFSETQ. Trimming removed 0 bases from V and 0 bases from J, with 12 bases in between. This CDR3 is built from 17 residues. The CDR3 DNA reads TGCGCCAGCAGCTTGGGTTTTCTAGCGACGAACACCGGGGAGCTGTTTTTT. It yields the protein CASSLGFLATNTGELFF.

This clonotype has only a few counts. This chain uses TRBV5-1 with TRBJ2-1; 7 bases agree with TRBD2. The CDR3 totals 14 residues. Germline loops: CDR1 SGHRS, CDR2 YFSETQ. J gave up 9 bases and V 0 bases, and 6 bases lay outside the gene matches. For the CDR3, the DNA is TGCGCCAGCAGCTTGGGGGGGGGAAGTAGTGAGCAGTTCTTC. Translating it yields CASSLGGGSSEQFF. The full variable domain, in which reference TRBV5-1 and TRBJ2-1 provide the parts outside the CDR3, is KAGVTQTPRYLIKTRGQQVTLSCSPISGHRSVSWYQQTPGQGLQFLFEYFSETQRNKGNFPGRFSGRQFSNSRSEMNVSTLELGDSALYLCASSLGGGSSEQFFGPGTRLTVL.

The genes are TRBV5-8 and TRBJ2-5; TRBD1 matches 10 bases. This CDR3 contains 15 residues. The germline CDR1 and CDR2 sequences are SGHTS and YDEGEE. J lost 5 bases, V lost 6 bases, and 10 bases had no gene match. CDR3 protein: CASNPGTGVSETQYF. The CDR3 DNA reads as TGTGCCAGCAACCCCGGGACAGGGGTTTCGGAGACCCAGTACTTC.